In this sample, the clone carrying this T cell receptor (beta chain) turned up once. The CDR3 has 12 residues. Germline lookup yields CDR1 MNHEY and CDR2 SMNVEV (reference sequence). The V gene lost 5 bases and the J gene lost 5 bases, with 9 bases spanning the gap. These data originate in a study of blood T cell repertoires in COVID-19. About the study: The analysed material was cDNA or gDNA that came from T cells, B-cell-depleted T cells, or PBMCs.

The data were produced by immunoSEQ multiplex PCR, yet TCRdb's version contains in-frame clones alone and is incomplete. Found here are just over 300,000 clones, 89% of them singletons; the top ten hold about 9.5%. The specimen sequenced was PBMCs or T cells enriched from blood (not recorded which). V usage is TRBV27 and J usage is TRBJ2-5, with D possibly being TRBD1 (5 bases). The sequence came from a woman between 35 and 50 years old who had recovered from COVID-19. This CDR3 is CASSQGGETQYF. In DNA, the CDR3 is TGTGCCAGCAGTCAGGGTGGGGAGACCCAGTACTTC.